One sample yielded the 13 T cell receptor beta chains listed below, sequenced in a study of PD-1 blockade in classical Hodgkin lymphoma (TCRdb year 2020). This sample's time point label indicates: newly diagnosed, previously untreated cHL patient sample. A Miltenyi CD8+ T cell isolation kit was used for magnetic negative selection to purify CD8+ T cells from thawed PBMCs. Receptors were amplified or captured by the immunoSEQ multiplex PCR assay. Entries here come from immuneACCESS through TCRdb and include only in-frame sequences with V and J called. Some clones fail to appear in such tables; in the studies checked, an unresolved V gene covers under half of the shortfall, and the cause of the remainder is unknown. The sample table holds fewer than 13,000 clones, of which under 90% were seen once. The ten top clones hold just under 15% of the sample. Sequenced material: CD8+ T cells from blood. The receptors here all came from a human donor with classical Hodgkin lymphoma.

This sequence joins TRBV4-3 and TRBJ2-2; the D gene is possibly TRBD2 (5 bases). This CDR3 is 17 amino acids long. V lost 0 bases, J lost 5 bases, and 16 bases lay in between. From germline, CDR1 is LGHNA and CDR2 YSLEER. This CDR3 is CASSQDERGMNTGELFF. In DNA, the CDR3 is TGCGCCAGCAGCCAAGATGAAAGAGGGATGAATACCGGGGAGCTGTTTTTT.

The CDR3 DNA sequence: TGTGCCAGTAACCGTGTCACAGGGAGGAACACTGAAGCTTTCTTT. Its translation is CASNRVTGRNTEAFF. V usage is TRBV28 and J usage is TRBJ1-1; D perhaps matches TRBD1 (6 bases). Germline values: CDR1 MDHEN, CDR2 SYDVKM. This CDR3 spans 15 amino acids. Between the trimmed V and J ends, which lost 9 bases and 1 base, there was a span of 18 bases.

The rearrangement uses TRBV19 and TRBJ2-3, with TRBD1 as a possible D gene (6 bases). Trimming shortened V by 7 bases and J by 6 bases, and 23 bases separated the two germline ends. The CDR3 is 16 residues long. Germline-derived CDR1 and CDR2 are LNHDA and SQIVND (reference sequence). Written as DNA, the CDR3 is TGTGCCAGTACCTTTTCCCAGGGGCGCGCAGGGGATACGCAGTATTTT. This codes for CASTFSQGRAGDTQYF.

This chain joins TRBV2 and TRBJ2-7, with 8 positions matching TRBD2. This CDR3 is built from 13 residues. The germline V gene encodes CDR1 SNHLY and CDR2 FYNNEI. The V segment lost 11 bases and the J segment 3 bases; nucleotides outside the gene matches: 9. CDR3 amino acids: CALSGGSDYEQYF. CDR3 in DNA: TGTGCCCTCTCGGGGGGGAGTGACTACGAGCAGTACTTC.

The rearrangement joins TRBV7-2 to TRBJ1-4; D unresolved. CDR1 SGHTA and CDR2 FQGNSA come from the germline V gene. This CDR3 contains 17 residues. Trimming took off 1 base at V and 3 bases at J, with 15 bases between the two ends. CDR3 nucleotide sequence: TGTGCCAGCAGCTTAGGAATTTATCGGAACCCTAATGAAAAACTGTTTTTT. Protein: CASSLGIYRNPNEKLFF.

This rearrangement joins TRBV4-3 to TRBJ2-7; maybe TRBD1 (6 bases). CDR1 is LGHNA, CDR2 YSLEER, per germline. Trimming cost V 1 base and J 0 bases, with 10 bases left between them. This CDR3 contains 15 residues. This chain's CDR3 is CASSQGTGNSYEQYF. CDR3 in DNA: TGCGCCAGCAGCCAAGGTACAGGGAACTCCTACGAGCAGTACTTC.

This rearrangement joins TRBV5-1 to TRBJ2-7; TRBD2 agrees at 8 bases. Trimming took 4 bases from V and 2 from J; bases not matched to a gene: 5. This CDR3 is 14 amino acids long. Germline V gene lookup returns CDR1 SGHRS and CDR2 YFSETQ. Here the CDR3 reads CASSGFGGAYEQYF. CDR3 DNA: TGCGCCAGCAGCGGTTTCGGGGGGGCCTACGAGCAGTACTTC.

J is TRBJ2-5 and V is TRBV7-6, with 7 positions matching TRBD1. The CDR3 is 14 residues long. V was clipped by 5 bases and J by 2 bases; unmatched bases: 5. The germline V gene encodes CDR1 SGHVS and CDR2 FNYEAQ. The CDR3 bases are TGTGCCAGCAGCCCGCGACAGGGTCAAGAGACCCAGTACTTC. Its protein product is CASSPRQGQETQYF.

The chain couples TRBV6-4 to TRBJ2-1, with 10 bases that match TRBD2. From germline, CDR1 is MRHNA and CDR2 SNTAGT. The trim removed 3 bases at V and 2 bases at J, leaving 1 base unmatched. This CDR3 has 15 residues. The CDR3 is CASSDTSGAYNEQFF. CDR3 nucleotides: TGTGCCAGCAGTGATACTAGCGGGGCCTACAATGAGCAGTTCTTC.

The chain uses TRBV6-1 and TRBJ1-6; D not certain. The CDR3 is 13 residues long. The ends were cut back, 5 bases at V and 6 bases at J, with 8 bases in the middle. Looked up from germline, CDR1 is MNHNS and CDR2 is SASEGT. The CDR3 reads CASSYLTNSPLHF. The CDR3 coding sequence is TGTGCCAGCAGTTATCTTACTAATTCACCCCTCCACTTT.

The chain is built from TRBV12-2 and TRBJ1-1. TRBV12-2 is flagged as a pseudogene. The CDR3 runs 14 residues. CDR3 sequence reads: CAKPTGPDGTEAFF. The CDR3 nucleotides read TGTGCAAAGCCGACCGGGCCCGACGGCACTGAAGCTTTCTTT.

The chain recombines TRBV4-1 with TRBJ2-4; no clear D gene. Trimming shortened V by 4 bases and J by 0 bases, and 10 bases separated the two germline ends. The V gene's germline CDR1 is MGHRA and CDR2 YSYEKL. The length of the CDR3 is 15 residues. The CDR3 loop is CASSPVVTAKNIQYF. The DNA for the CDR3 is TGCGCCAGCAGCCCGGTTGTAACAGCCAAAAACATTCAGTACTTC.

The chain couples TRBV10-3 to TRBJ2-5; D may be TRBD1 or TRBD2 (5 bases each). This CDR3 has 17 amino acids. Trimming left V 2 bases short and J 3 bases short, with 19 bases between. Germline loops: CDR1 ENHRY, CDR2 SYGVKD. Here the CDR3 DNA reads TGTGCCATCAGTGAGGAAGTCTTCGGGACGGTAAAAGAGACCCAGTACTTC. Translating gives CAISEEVFGTVKETQYF.